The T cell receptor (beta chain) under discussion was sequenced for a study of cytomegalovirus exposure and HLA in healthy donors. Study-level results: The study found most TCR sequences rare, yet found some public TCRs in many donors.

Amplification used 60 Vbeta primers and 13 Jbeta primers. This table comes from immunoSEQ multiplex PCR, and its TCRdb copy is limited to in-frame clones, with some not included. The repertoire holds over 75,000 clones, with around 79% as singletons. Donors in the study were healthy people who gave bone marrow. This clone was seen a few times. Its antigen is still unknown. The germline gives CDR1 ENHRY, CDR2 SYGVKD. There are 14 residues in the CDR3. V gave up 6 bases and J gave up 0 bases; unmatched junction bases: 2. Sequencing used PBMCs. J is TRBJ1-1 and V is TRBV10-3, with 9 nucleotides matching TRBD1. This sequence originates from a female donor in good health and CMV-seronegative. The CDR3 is CAIRQGAVNTEAFF. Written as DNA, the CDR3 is TGTGCCATCAGACAGGGGGCGGTGAACACTGAAGCTTTCTTT.